What follows describes a single T cell receptor (beta chain). What it recognizes is unknown. This record belongs to a study of cytomegalovirus exposure and HLA in healthy donors. Points from the study as a whole: In a later analysis, common viral pathogens appeared linked to several of the most significant clusters. Previous analysis showed most TCR beta V segments were productive about 90% or about 30% of the time.

Amplification used 60 Vbeta primers and 13 Jbeta primers. Produced via immunoSEQ multiplex PCR; TCRdb's table is partial and in-frame only. The sample carries roughly 160,000 clones, 80% to 85% recorded once. The sequence derives from a male donor in good health and CMV-seronegative. Sequences were obtained from PBMCs.

The CDR3 DNA sequence: TGTGCCAGCAGCTCAGCACAGGGGATGAACACTGAAGCTTTCTTT. The encoded protein is CASSSAQGMNTEAFF. The chain links TRBV13 to TRBJ1-1, with 7 bases fitting TRBD1. This CDR3 has 15 residues. With 4 bases clipped from V and 0 bases from J, the junction kept 5 bases outside the gene matches. Per the germline V gene, CDR1 is PRHDT and CDR2 is FYEKMQ (reference sequence).